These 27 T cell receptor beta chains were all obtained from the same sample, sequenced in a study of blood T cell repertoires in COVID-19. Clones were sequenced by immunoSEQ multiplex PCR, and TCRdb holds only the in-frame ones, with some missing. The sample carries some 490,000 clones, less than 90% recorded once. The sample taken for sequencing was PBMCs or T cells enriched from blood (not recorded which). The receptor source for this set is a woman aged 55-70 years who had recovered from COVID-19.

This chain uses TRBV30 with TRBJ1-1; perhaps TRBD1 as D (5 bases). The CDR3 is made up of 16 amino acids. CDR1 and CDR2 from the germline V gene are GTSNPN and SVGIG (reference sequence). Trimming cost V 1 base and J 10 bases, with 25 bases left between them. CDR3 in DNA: TGTGCCTGGAGTGACTCCCCATCACGGGGGATTGGGGGAGCTTTCTTT. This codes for CAWSDSPSRGIGGAFF. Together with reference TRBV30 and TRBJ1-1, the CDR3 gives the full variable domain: SQTIHQWPATLVQPVGSPLSLECTVEGTSNPNLYWYRQAAGRGLQLLFYSVGIGQISSEVPQNLSASRPQDRQFILSSKKLLLSDSGFYLCAWSDSPSRGIGGAFFGQGTRLTVV.

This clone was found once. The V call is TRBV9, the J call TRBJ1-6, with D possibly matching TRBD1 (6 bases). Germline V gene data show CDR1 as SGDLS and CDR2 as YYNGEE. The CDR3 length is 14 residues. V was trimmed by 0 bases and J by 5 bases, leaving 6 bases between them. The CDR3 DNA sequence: TGTGCCAGCAGCGTAGGACAGGATAATTCACCCCTCCACTTT. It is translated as CASSVGQDNSPLHF.

CDR3 sequence (DNA): TGTGCCAGCAGTTTAGCCCAGCAAGAGACCCAGTACTTC. As protein: CASSLAQQETQYF. The rearrangement uses TRBV12-3 or TRBV12-4 and TRBJ2-5; no clear D gene. This CDR3 comprises 13 residues. V gave up 0 bases and J gave up 2 bases, with 4 bases separating them.

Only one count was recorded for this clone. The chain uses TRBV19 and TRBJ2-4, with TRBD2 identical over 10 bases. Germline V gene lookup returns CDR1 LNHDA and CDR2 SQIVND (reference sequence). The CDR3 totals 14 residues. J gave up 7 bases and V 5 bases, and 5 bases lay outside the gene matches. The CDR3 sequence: CASSQGSGGNIQYF. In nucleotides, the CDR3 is TGTGCCAGTAGTCAAGGTAGCGGGGGGAACATTCAGTACTTC.

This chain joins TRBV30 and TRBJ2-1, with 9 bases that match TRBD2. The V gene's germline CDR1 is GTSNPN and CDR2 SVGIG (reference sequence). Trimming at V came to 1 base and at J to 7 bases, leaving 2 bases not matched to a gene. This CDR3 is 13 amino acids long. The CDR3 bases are TGTGCCTGGAGTGCAGGACTAGCGAATGAGCAGTTCTTC. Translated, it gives CAWSAGLANEQFF.

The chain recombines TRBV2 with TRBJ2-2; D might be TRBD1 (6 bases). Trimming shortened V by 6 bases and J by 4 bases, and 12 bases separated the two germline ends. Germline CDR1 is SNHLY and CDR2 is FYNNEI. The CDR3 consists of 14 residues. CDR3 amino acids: CASSSRTATGELFF. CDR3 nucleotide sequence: TGTGCCAGCAGCTCAAGGACAGCCACCGGGGAGCTGTTTTTT.

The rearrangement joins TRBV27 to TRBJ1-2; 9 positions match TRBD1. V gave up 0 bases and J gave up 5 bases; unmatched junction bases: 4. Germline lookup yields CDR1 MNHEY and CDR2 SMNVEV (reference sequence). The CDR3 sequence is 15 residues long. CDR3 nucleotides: TGTGCCAGCAGTTTATCGGGGGACAGGGATTATGGCTACACCTTC. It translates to CASSLSGDRDYGYTF.

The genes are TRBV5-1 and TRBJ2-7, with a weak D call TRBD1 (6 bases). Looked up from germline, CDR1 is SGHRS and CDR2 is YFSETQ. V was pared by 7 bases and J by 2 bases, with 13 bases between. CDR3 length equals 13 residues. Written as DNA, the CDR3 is TGCGCCAGCGGAATAGACAGGACCTACGAGCAGTACGTC. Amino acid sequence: CASGIDRTYEQYV.

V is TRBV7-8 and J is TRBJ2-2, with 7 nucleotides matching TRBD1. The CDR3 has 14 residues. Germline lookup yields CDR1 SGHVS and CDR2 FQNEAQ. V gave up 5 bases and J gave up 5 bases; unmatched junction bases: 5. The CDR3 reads CASSTSDRTGELFF. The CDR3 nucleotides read TGTGCCAGCAGCACCTCGGACAGGACCGGGGAGCTGTTTTTT.

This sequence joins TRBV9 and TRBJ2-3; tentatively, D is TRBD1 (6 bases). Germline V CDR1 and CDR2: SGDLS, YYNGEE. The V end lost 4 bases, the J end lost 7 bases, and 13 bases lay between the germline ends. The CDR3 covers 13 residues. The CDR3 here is CASSPQGKHTQYF. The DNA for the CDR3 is TGTGCCAGCAGCCCCCAGGGGAAACATACGCAGTATTTT.

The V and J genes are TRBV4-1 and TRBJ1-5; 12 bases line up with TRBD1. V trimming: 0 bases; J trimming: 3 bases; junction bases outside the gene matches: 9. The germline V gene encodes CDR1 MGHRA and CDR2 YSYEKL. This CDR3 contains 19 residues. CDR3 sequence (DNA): TGCGCCAGCAGCCAAGAGTTGGGGACAGGGGGCTGGGTCAATCAGCCCCAGCATTTT. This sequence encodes CASSQELGTGGWVNQPQHF.

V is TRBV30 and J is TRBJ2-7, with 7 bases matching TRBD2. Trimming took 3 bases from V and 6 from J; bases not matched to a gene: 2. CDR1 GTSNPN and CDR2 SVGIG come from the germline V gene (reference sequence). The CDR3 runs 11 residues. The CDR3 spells CAWRREGEQYF. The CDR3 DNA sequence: TGTGCCTGGAGGAGGGAGGGCGAGCAGTACTTC.

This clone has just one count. The CDR3 spells CASSIGGDTGELFF. In nucleotides, the CDR3 is TGTGCCAGCAGCATAGGGGGGGACACCGGGGAGCTGTTTTTT. J is TRBJ2-2 and V is TRBV9; D is possibly TRBD2 (7 bases). Trimming removed 4 bases at V and 3 bases at J, with 10 bases between. This CDR3 is 14 amino acids long. Germline-derived CDR1 and CDR2 are SGDLS and YYNGEE. Combining the CDR3 with reference TRBV9 and TRBJ2-2 gives the whole variable domain DSGVTQTPKHLITATGQRVTLRCSPRSGDLSVYWYQQSLDQGLQFLIQYYNGEERAKGNILERFSAQQFPDLHSELNLSSLELGDSALYFCASSIGGDTGELFFGEGSRLTVL.

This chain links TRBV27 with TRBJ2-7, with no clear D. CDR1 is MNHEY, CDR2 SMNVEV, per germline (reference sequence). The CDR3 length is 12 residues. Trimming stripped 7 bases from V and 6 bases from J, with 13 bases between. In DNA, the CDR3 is TGTGCCAGCACTGGCCCTCCGGGCGAGCAGTACTTC. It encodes CASTGPPGEQYF.

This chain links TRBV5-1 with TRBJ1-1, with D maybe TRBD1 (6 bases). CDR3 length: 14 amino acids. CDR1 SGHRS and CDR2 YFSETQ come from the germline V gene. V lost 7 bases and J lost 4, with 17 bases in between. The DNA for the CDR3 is TGCGCCAGCCAATTAGAACAGGGCGTCACTGAAGCTTTCTTT. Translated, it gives CASQLEQGVTEAFF.

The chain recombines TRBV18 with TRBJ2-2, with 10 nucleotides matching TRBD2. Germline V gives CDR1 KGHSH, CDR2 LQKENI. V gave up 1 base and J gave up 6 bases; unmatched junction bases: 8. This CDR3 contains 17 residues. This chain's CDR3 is CASSPLPGLAFPGELFF. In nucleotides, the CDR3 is TGTGCCAGCTCACCACTGCCGGGACTAGCGTTCCCCGGGGAGCTGTTTTTT.

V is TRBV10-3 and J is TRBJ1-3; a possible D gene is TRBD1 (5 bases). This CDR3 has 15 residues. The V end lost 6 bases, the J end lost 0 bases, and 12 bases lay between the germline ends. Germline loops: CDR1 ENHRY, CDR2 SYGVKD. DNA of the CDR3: TGTGCCATCAGCAGGCAGGGCTCCTCTGGAAACACCATATATTTT. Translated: CAISRQGSSGNTIYF.

CDR3 sequence (DNA): TGTGCCAGCAGCCCGACGGGATACACGAACACTGAAGCTTTCTTT. Translated, it gives CASSPTGYTNTEAFF. V gene TRBV5-4 combines with J gene TRBJ1-1; D uncertain. V lost 4 bases and J lost 1, with 14 bases in between. CDR3 length: 15 amino acids. Germline loops: CDR1 SGHNT, CDR2 YYREEE (reference sequence).

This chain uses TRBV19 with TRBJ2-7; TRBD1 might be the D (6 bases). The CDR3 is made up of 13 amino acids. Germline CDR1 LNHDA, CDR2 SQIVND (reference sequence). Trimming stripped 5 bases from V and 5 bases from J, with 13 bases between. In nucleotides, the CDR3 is TGTGCCAGTAGTCCTAGGTCAGGGGACGAGCAGTACTTC. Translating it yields CASSPRSGDEQYF.

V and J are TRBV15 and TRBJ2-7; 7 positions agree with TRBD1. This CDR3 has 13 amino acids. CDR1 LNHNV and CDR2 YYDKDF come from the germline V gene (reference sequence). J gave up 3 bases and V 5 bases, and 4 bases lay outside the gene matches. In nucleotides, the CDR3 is TGTGCCACCAGCTCCCGGGACAGCTACGAGCAGTACGTC. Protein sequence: CATSSRDSYEQYV.

The chain's CDR3 is CASSQTGGYYGYTF. CDR3 sequence (DNA): TGTGCCAGCAGCCAGACAGGGGGATACTATGGCTACACCTTC. The chain employs TRBV4-2 and TRBJ1-2; 9 nucleotides line up with TRBD1. V lost 3 bases and J lost 3; bases outside the gene matches: 2. Germline assignment: CDR1 LGHNA and CDR2 YNFKEQ. This CDR3 is built from 14 residues.

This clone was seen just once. CDR3 loop: CASSPRTSGISYEQYF. The CDR3 DNA reads as TGCGCCAGCAGCCCGAGGACTAGCGGGATCTCCTACGAGCAGTACTTC. The chain links TRBV5-1 to TRBJ2-7, with 12 bases aligning to TRBD2. Per the germline V gene, CDR1 is SGHRS and CDR2 is YFSETQ. There are 16 residues in the CDR3. J lost 0 bases, V lost 4 bases, and 5 bases had no gene match.

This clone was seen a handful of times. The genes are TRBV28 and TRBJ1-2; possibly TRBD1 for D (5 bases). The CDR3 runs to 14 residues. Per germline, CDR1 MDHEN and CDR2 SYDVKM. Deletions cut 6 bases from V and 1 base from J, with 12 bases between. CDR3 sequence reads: CASSAAGLNYGYTF. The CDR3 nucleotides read TGTGCCAGCAGCGCCGCGGGGCTTAACTATGGCTACACCTTC.

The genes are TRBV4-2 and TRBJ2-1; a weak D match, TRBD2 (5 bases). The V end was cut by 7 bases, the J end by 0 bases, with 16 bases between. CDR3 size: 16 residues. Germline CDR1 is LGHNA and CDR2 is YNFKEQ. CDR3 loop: CASMSSGRGSYNEQFF. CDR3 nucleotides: TGTGCCAGCATGTCCTCGGGCCGGGGCTCCTACAATGAGCAGTTCTTC.

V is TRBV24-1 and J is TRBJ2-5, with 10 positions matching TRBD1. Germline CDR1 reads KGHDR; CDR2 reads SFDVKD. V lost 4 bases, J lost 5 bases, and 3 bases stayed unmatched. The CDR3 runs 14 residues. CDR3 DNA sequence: TGTGCCACCAGTGAGACAGGGGGCGGGGAGACCCAGTACTTC. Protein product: CATSETGGGETQYF.

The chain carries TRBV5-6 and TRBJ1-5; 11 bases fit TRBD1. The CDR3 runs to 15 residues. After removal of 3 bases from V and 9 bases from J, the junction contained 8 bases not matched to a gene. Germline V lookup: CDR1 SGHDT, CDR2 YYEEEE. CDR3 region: CASSSGTGGGRPQHF. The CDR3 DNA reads TGTGCCAGCAGCTCAGGGACAGGGGGGGGTAGGCCCCAGCATTTT.

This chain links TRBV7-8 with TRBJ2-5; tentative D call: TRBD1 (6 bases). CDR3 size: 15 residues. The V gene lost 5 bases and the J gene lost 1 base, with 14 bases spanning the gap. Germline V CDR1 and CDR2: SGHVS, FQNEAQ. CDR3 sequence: CASSLDRQTQETQYF. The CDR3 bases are TGTGCCAGCAGCCTCGACAGGCAAACCCAAGAGACCCAGTACTTC.